This is a list of T cell receptor beta chains from one sample in a study. One entry per CDR3 protein results from TCRdb running MiXCR on the RT-PCR reads. The sample includes about 680,000 distinct CDR3 sequences, approximately 15% seen only once; the top ten take 3.6%. Sequencing used memory CD4+ T cells from blood. These TCRs come from a female donor in good health, serving as a healthy control. Both conserved end residues are part of each CDR3. Fields, in order: CDR3 protein, CDR3 DNA, D gene, clone size, J gene, V gene. D genes are given only for firm matches. Clone size appears in some rows only: once, few, many, or a class for an expanded clone.

CDR3 protein: CATRGSYGTDTQYF; CDR3 DNA: TGTGCCACTAGGGGGTCGTATGGCACAGATACGCAGTATTTT; D gene: .; clone size: few; J gene: TRBJ2-3; V gene: TRBV15
CDR3 protein: CATSRLTSGRARKEQYF; CDR3 DNA: TGTGCCACCAGCAGACTGACTAGCGGGAGGGCCAGGAAGGAGCAGTACTTC; D gene: TRBD2; clone size: few; J gene: TRBJ2-7; V gene: TRBV15
CDR3 protein: CASSLGRGNYGYTF; CDR3 DNA: TGTGCCAGCAGTTTAGGCAGGGGTAACTATGGCTACACCTTC; D gene: .; clone size: few; J gene: TRBJ1-2; V gene: TRBV27
CDR3 protein: CSASYSGGVKPQHF; CDR3 DNA: TGCAGTGCTAGCTATTCAGGGGGAGTAAAACCCCAGCATTTT; D gene: TRBD1; clone size: few; J gene: TRBJ1-5; V gene: TRBV20-1
CDR3 protein: CASRRDRGTGELFF; CDR3 DNA: TGTGCCAGCCGCCGGGACAGGGGCACCGGGGAGCTGTTTTTT; D gene: TRBD1; clone size: many; J gene: TRBJ2-2; V gene: TRBV6-5
CDR3 protein: CASSSQGRGEAFF; CDR3 DNA: TGTGCCAGCAGTTCCCAGGGAAGGGGTGAAGCTTTCTTT; D gene: .; clone size: .; J gene: TRBJ1-1; V gene: TRBV7-9
CDR3 protein: CASSLGGVSSYEQYF; CDR3 DNA: TGTGCCAGCAGCCTAGGGGGGGTATCCTCCTACGAGCAGTACTTC; D gene: .; clone size: few; J gene: TRBJ2-7; V gene: TRBV5-5
CDR3 protein: CASSLQREGSEQFF; CDR3 DNA: TGCGCCAGCAGCTTGCAGCGGGAGGGGAGTGAGCAGTTCTTC; D gene: TRBD2; clone size: many; J gene: TRBJ2-1; V gene: TRBV5-1
CDR3 protein: CASSLGRGLSEQYF; CDR3 DNA: TGTGCCAGCAGTTTAGGCAGGGGGCTGTCCGAGCAGTACTTC; D gene: TRBD1; clone size: few; J gene: TRBJ2-7; V gene: TRBV12-3/TRBV12-4
CDR3 protein: CASSPTGSSDEAFF; CDR3 DNA: TGTGCCAGCAGCCCGACTGGGTCAAGTGATGAAGCTTTCTTT; D gene: .; clone size: few; J gene: TRBJ1-1; V gene: TRBV7-9
CDR3 protein: CASSPPDTFYNEQFF; CDR3 DNA: TGTGCCAGCAGTCCCCCAGACACGTTTTACAATGAGCAGTTCTTC; D gene: .; clone size: many; J gene: TRBJ2-1; V gene: TRBV6-5
CDR3 protein: CASLQGQAYNEQFF; CDR3 DNA: TGTGCCAGCCTCCAGGGACAGGCATACAATGAGCAGTTCTTC; D gene: TRBD1; clone size: few; J gene: TRBJ2-1; V gene: TRBV6-2/TRBV6-3
CDR3 protein: CASSLNGRDGYTF; CDR3 DNA: TGTGCCAGCAGCTTAAATGGCCGTGATGGCTACACCTTC; D gene: .; clone size: few; J gene: TRBJ1-2; V gene: TRBV7-3
CDR3 protein: CASSYRNQETQYF; CDR3 DNA: TGTGCCAGCAGTTACAGGAACCAAGAGACCCAGTACTTC; D gene: .; clone size: many; J gene: TRBJ2-5; V gene: TRBV6-6
CDR3 protein: CASSPQGADYGYTF; CDR3 DNA: TGTGCCAGCAGCCCGCAGGGGGCGGACTATGGCTACACCTTC; D gene: TRBD1; clone size: many; J gene: TRBJ1-2; V gene: TRBV7-2
CDR3 protein: CATSRAWGTDSNQPQHF; CDR3 DNA: TGTGCCACCAGCAGAGCATGGGGGACGGATAGCAATCAGCCCCAGCATTTT; D gene: .; clone size: many; J gene: TRBJ1-5; V gene: TRBV15
CDR3 protein: CASRNHVQVGGYTF; CDR3 DNA: TGTGCCAGCAGAAACCATGTCCAGGTCGGAGGCTACACCTTC; D gene: .; clone size: .; J gene: TRBJ1-2; V gene: TRBV28
CDR3 protein: CASSLRQGLGDQYF; CDR3 DNA: TGTGCCAGCAGTTTAAGACAGGGTTTAGGGGACCAGTACTTC; D gene: TRBD1; clone size: .; J gene: TRBJ2-5; V gene: TRBV28
CDR3 protein: CASSLLAGGSTDTQYF; CDR3 DNA: TGTGCCAGCAGCTTGTTAGCGGGAGGCAGCACAGATACGCAGTATTTT; D gene: TRBD2; clone size: many; J gene: TRBJ2-3; V gene: TRBV7-2
CDR3 protein: CASSPGTSGRWETQYF; CDR3 DNA: TGTGCCAGCAGTCCCGGGACTAGCGGGAGGTGGGAGACCCAGTACTTC; D gene: TRBD2; clone size: few; J gene: TRBJ2-5; V gene: TRBV6-6
CDR3 protein: CASSARIQGLKEGTQYF; CDR3 DNA: TGTGCCAGCAGCGCGAGGATACAGGGGTTGAAGGAAGGGACCCAGTACTTC; D gene: TRBD1; clone size: once; J gene: TRBJ2-5; V gene: TRBV9
CDR3 protein: CASSRPGQGADEQFF; CDR3 DNA: TGTGCCAGCAGCCGACCGGGACAGGGGGCTGATGAGCAGTTCTTC; D gene: TRBD1; clone size: .; J gene: TRBJ2-1; V gene: TRBV27
CDR3 protein: CASSPFRTSGSFADTQYF; CDR3 DNA: TGTGCCAGCAGTCCCTTTCGGACTAGCGGGAGTTTCGCAGATACGCAGTATTTT; D gene: TRBD2; clone size: .; J gene: TRBJ2-3; V gene: TRBV3-1
CDR3 protein: CASSLTTGVGETQYF; CDR3 DNA: TGCGCCAGCAGCCTAACCACAGGGGTCGGAGAGACCCAGTACTTC; D gene: TRBD1; clone size: .; J gene: TRBJ2-5; V gene: TRBV5-1
CDR3 protein: CATGRGNTGELFF; CDR3 DNA: TGTGCCACCGGGAGGGGCAACACCGGGGAGCTGTTTTTT; D gene: TRBD2; clone size: .; J gene: TRBJ2-2; V gene: TRBV6-2/TRBV6-3
CDR3 protein: CAISESPGSGRGNEQFF; CDR3 DNA: TGTGCCATCAGTGAAAGTCCTGGAAGCGGGAGGGGCAATGAGCAGTTCTTC; D gene: TRBD2; clone size: .; J gene: TRBJ2-1; V gene: TRBV10-3
CDR3 protein: CASNDGAGGYYGYTF; CDR3 DNA: TGTGCCAGCAACGACGGGGCAGGAGGATATTATGGCTACACCTTC; D gene: .; clone size: few; J gene: TRBJ1-2; V gene: TRBV6-2/TRBV6-3
CDR3 protein: CATGDRTYGYTF; CDR3 DNA: TGTGCCACCGGCGACAGGACCTATGGCTACACCTTC; D gene: .; clone size: few; J gene: TRBJ1-2; V gene: TRBV24-1
CDR3 protein: CSARSREHAFF; CDR3 DNA: TGCAGTGCTAGATCTCGGGAGCATGCTTTCTTT; D gene: .; clone size: many; J gene: TRBJ1-1; V gene: TRBV20-1
CDR3 protein: CASSAQGAGEKLFF; CDR3 DNA: TGTGCCAGCAGCGCCCAGGGGGCGGGGGAAAAACTGTTTTTT; D gene: TRBD1; clone size: .; J gene: TRBJ1-4; V gene: TRBV7-8
CDR3 protein: CASSPQGGTSGNTIYF; CDR3 DNA: TGTGCCAGCAGCCCCCAAGGGGGGACCTCTGGAAACACCATATATTTT; D gene: .; clone size: few; J gene: TRBJ1-3; V gene: TRBV7-3
CDR3 protein: CASSWGGFENTIYF; CDR3 DNA: TGTGCCAGCAGTTGGGGAGGTTTCGAAAACACCATATATTTT; D gene: .; clone size: .; J gene: TRBJ1-3; V gene: TRBV7-8
CDR3 protein: CSAVPTNTEAFF; CDR3 DNA: TGCAGCGCCGTCCCTACCAACACTGAAGCTTTCTTT; D gene: .; clone size: many; J gene: TRBJ1-1; V gene: TRBV29-1
CDR3 protein: CSAPTAPRVGTEAFF; CDR3 DNA: TGCAGTGCCCCCACAGCCCCCAGGGTGGGCACTGAAGCTTTCTTT; D gene: .; clone size: .; J gene: TRBJ1-1; V gene: TRBV20-1
CDR3 protein: CSAGHRVTQPQHF; CDR3 DNA: TGCAGTGCAGGTCATAGGGTCACGCAGCCCCAGCATTTT; D gene: .; clone size: many; J gene: TRBJ1-5; V gene: TRBV20-1
CDR3 protein: CASSPQGGTEYTF; CDR3 DNA: TGTGCCAGCAGCCCACAGGGGGGGACGGAGTACACCTTC; D gene: TRBD1; clone size: .; J gene: TRBJ1-2; V gene: TRBV7-9
CDR3 protein: CSVSVAGGYNEQFF; CDR3 DNA: TGCAGCGTTTCGGTAGCGGGAGGGTACAATGAGCAGTTCTTC; D gene: TRBD2; clone size: few; J gene: TRBJ2-1; V gene: TRBV29-1
CDR3 protein: CSASGGVNEQFF; CDR3 DNA: TGCAGTGCCAGCGGGGGGGTGAATGAGCAGTTCTTC; D gene: TRBD2; clone size: few; J gene: TRBJ2-1; V gene: TRBV20-1
CDR3 protein: CATSDPTGGNSPLHF; CDR3 DNA: TGTGCCACCAGTGATCCGACAGGGGGCAATTCACCCCTCCACTTT; D gene: TRBD1; clone size: once; J gene: TRBJ1-6; V gene: TRBV24-1
CDR3 protein: CASSTDRGGSPLHF; CDR3 DNA: TGTGCCAGCAGCACCGACAGGGGAGGTTCACCCCTCCACTTT; D gene: TRBD1; clone size: few; J gene: TRBJ1-6; V gene: TRBV6-5
CDR3 protein: CASSLTPGSEAFF; CDR3 DNA: TGTGCCAGCAGCCTCACCCCGGGGTCGGAAGCTTTCTTT; D gene: .; clone size: .; J gene: TRBJ1-1; V gene: TRBV7-2